What follows are 6 T cell receptor beta chains derived from one specimen sequenced in a study of siplizumab effects on memory and regulatory T cells. Data came from immunoSEQ multiplex PCR; TCRdb stores just in-frame clones and leaves some out. The profile shows some 96,000 clones, about 91% of them singletons. Sequencing was carried out using CD4+ T cells sorted from blood. These receptors were obtained from a human donor in good health.

The V and J genes are TRBV7-2 and TRBJ1-5, with 10 positions matching TRBD1. This CDR3 has 14 residues. V shed 5 bases, J shed 7 bases, and the junction held 5 bases outside the gene matches. The germline V gene has CDR1 SGHTA and CDR2 FQGNSA. CDR3 loop: CASSDRDRGQPQHF. DNA for the CDR3: TGTGCCAGCAGCGACCGGGACAGGGGCCAGCCCCAGCATTTT.

The chain carries TRBV18 and TRBJ2-1; TRBD2 might be the D (5 bases). The V and J ends lost 2 bases and 4 bases respectively, with 12 bases between them. Germline V lookup: CDR1 KGHSH, CDR2 LQKENI. The CDR3 consists of 15 residues. CDR3 coding DNA: TGTGCCAGCTCACCAATGAGGGCTACTTACAATGAGCAGTTCTTC. Protein: CASSPMRATYNEQFF.

J is TRBJ1-2 and V is TRBV7-3; 7 bases fit TRBD1. V shed 5 bases, J shed 4 bases, and the junction held 4 bases outside the gene matches. Germline CDR1 reads SGHTA; CDR2 reads FQGTGA. The CDR3 consists of 13 residues. The CDR3 DNA reads as TGTGCCAGCAGCCCGGGACAGACCTATGGCTACACCTTC. Protein sequence: CASSPGQTYGYTF.

CDR3 sequence: CASSLTGATRGEDTQYF. The CDR3 nucleotides read TGCGCCAGCAGCTTGACGGGGGCGACGAGAGGGGAGGATACGCAGTATTTT. The V gene is TRBV5-1, the J gene TRBJ2-3; perhaps D is TRBD1 or TRBD2 (6 bases each). V dropped 1 base and J dropped 6 bases, with 21 bases sitting between them. Germline lookup yields CDR1 SGHRS and CDR2 YFSETQ. The CDR3 runs to 17 residues.

This clone was detected only a few times. The gene calls are TRBV27 and TRBJ2-3; no firm D call. V lost 4 bases, J lost 4 bases, and 6 bases lay in between. The V gene's germline CDR1 is MNHEY and CDR2 SMNVEV (reference sequence). This CDR3 is built from 12 residues. This CDR3 reads CASSSHSDTQYF. DNA of the CDR3: TGTGCCAGCAGTTCCCACTCAGATACGCAGTATTTT.

The chain combines TRBV5-1 with TRBJ2-3; 11 nucleotides match TRBD2. J was trimmed by 2 bases and V by 3 bases; bases with no gene match: 8. The CDR3 has 17 amino acids. In germline, CDR1 is SGHRS, CDR2 YFSETQ. CDR3 DNA sequence: TGCGCCAGCAGCTGGGCGGGACTAGCGGTAAACACAGATACGCAGTATTTT. Translation gives CASSWAGLAVNTDTQYF.